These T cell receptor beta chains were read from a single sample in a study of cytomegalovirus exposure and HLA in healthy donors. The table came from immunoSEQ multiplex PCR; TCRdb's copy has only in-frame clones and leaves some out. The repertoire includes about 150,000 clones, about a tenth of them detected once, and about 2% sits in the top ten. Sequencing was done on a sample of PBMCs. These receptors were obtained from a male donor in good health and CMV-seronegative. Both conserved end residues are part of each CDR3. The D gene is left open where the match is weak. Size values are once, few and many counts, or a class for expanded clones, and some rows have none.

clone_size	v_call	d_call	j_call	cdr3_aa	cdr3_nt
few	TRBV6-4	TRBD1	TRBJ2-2	CASSEEHRGPGELFF	TGTGCCAGCAGTGAAGAGCACAGGGGGCCCGGGGAGCTGTTTTTT
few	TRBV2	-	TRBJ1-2	CASSDPQGYGYTF	TGTGCCAGCAGTGACCCACAGGGTTATGGCTACACCTTC
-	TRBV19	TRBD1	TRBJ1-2	CASTRDSFSGGYTF	TGTGCCAGTACCCGGGACAGCTTTTCGGGTGGCTACACCTTC
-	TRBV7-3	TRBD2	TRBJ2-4	CASSPGGSGGGKNIQYF	TGTGCCAGCAGCCCTGGGGGGAGCGGGGGCGGCAAAAACATTCAGTACTTC
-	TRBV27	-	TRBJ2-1	CASRILQGLLLGNEQFF	TGTGCCAGCAGGATATTACAGGGCCTCCTTCTAGGGAATGAGCAGTTCTTC
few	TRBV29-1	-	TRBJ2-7	CSVEGSSPNSYEQYF	TGCAGCGTTGAAGGGAGTAGCCCCAACTCCTACGAGCAGTACTTC
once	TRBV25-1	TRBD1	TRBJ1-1	CASSRGTEAFF	TGTGCCAGCAGCAGGGGGACTGAAGCTTTCTTT
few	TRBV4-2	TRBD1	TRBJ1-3	CASSQDPGTGGNTIYF	TGTGCCAGCAGCCAAGATCCCGGGACAGGGGGAAACACCATATATTTT
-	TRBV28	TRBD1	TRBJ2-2	CASSTDRVAGELFF	TGTGCCAGCAGCACCGACAGGGTGGCCGGGGAGCTGTTTTTT
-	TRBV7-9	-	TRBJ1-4	CASSLSGGGEKLFF	TGTGCTAGCAGCTTATCTGGGGGCGGTGAAAAACTGTTTTTT
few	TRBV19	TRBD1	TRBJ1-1	CASSELGTENTEAFF	TGTGCCAGTAGTGAACTCGGGACAGAGAACACTGAAGCTTTCTTT
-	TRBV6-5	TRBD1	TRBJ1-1	CASRLTGGNTEAFF	TGTGCCAGCAGATTGACAGGGGGGAACACTGAAGCTTTCTTT
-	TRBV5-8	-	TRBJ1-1	CASSGGRDTEAFF	TGTGCCAGCAGCGGAGGGAGGGACACTGAAGCTTTCTTT
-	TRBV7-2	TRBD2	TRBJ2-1	CASSWGTSGSSYNEQFF	TGTGCCAGCAGCTGGGGGACTAGCGGGAGCTCCTACAATGAGCAGTTCTTC
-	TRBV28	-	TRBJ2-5	CASSPRGRGQETQYF	TGTGCCAGCAGTCCCAGGGGTAGGGGCCAAGAGACCCAGTACTTC
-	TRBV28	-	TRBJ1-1	CASSPIYIPLPRQTTEAFF	TGTGCCAGCAGCCCTATATATATCCCCCTCCCTCGACAGACCACTGAAGCTTTCTTT
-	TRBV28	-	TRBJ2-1	CASSLFRFNHWRGEQFF	TGTGCCAGCAGTTTATTCAGGTTCAATCACTGGCGGGGTGAGCAGTTCTTC
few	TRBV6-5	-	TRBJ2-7	CASSYLRGHYEQYF	TGTGCCAGCAGTTACCTGCGGGGTCACTACGAGCAGTACTTC
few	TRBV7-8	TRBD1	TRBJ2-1	CASSYGQGFYNEQFF	TGTGCCAGCAGCTATGGACAGGGTTTCTACAATGAGCAGTTCTTC
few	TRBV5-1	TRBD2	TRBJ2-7	CASSLSPTSGTYEQYF	TGCGCCAGCAGCTTGTCTCCTACTAGCGGGACCTACGAGCAGTACTTC
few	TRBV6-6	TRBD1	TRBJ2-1	CASSYQAGTGWFF	TGTGCCAGCAGTTATCAAGCCGGGACAGGGTGGTTCTTC
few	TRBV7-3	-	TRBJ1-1	CASSFGRGTEAFF	TGTGCCAGCAGCTTCGGGAGGGGGACTGAAGCTTTCTTT
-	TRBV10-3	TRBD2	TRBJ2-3	CAISSIQRGGADTQYF	TGTGCCATCAGCTCAATCCAGCGGGGGGGCGCAGATACGCAGTATTTT
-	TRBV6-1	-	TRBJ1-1	CASRGTPSMAAFF	TGTGCCAGCAGGGGGACACCCTCTATGGCCGCTTTCTTT
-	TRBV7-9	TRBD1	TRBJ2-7	CASSLGGTGGNYEQYF	TGTGCCAGCAGCTTAGGAGGGACAGGGGGCAACTACGAGCAGTACTTC
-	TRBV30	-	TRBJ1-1	CAWSLLGVMTEAFF	TGTGCCTGGAGCCTCCTAGGGGTGATGACTGAAGCTTTCTTT
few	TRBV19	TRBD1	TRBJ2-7	CASSTGTGGFEQYF	TGTGCCAGTAGTACCGGGACAGGGGGCTTCGAGCAGTACTTC
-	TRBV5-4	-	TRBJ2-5	CASSLGGEEETQYF	TGTGCCAGCAGCTTGGGGGGGGAGGAAGAGACCCAGTACTTC
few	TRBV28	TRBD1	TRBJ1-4	CASSFSGQGDEKLFF	TGTGCCAGCAGTTTCAGCGGACAGGGGGATGAAAAACTGTTTTTT
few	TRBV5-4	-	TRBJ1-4	CASSHRGGAFSEKLFF	TGTGCCAGCAGCCACCGGGGGGGCGCGTTTAGTGAAAAACTGTTTTTT
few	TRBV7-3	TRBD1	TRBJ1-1	CASSVGGQGAEAFF	TGTGCCAGCAGCGTAGGCGGACAGGGGGCGGAAGCTTTCTTT
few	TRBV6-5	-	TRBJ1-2	CASSPGFGQGYGYTF	TGTGCCAGCAGCCCCGGTTTCGGGCAGGGCTATGGCTACACCTTC
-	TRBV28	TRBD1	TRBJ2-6	CASSLTGAGANVLTF	TGTGCCAGCAGTTTAACAGGGGCCGGGGCCAACGTCCTGACTTTC
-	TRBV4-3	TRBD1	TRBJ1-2	CASSQELGGGDFYGYTF	TGCGCCAGCAGCCAAGAACTCGGAGGGGGCGATTTCTATGGCTACACCTTC
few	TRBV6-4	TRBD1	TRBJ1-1	CASSGDRANTEAFF	TGTGCCAGCAGTGGGGACAGGGCGAACACTGAAGCTTTCTTT
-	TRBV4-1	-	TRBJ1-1	CASSQMPLIGAEAFF	TGCGCCAGCAGCCAAATGCCGCTCATAGGGGCTGAAGCTTTCTTT
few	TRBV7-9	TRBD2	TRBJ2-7	CASSLAASGDGYEQYF	TGTGCCAGCAGCTTAGCCGCTAGCGGAGATGGCTACGAGCAGTACTTC
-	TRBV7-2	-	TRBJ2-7	CASSLVDYSYEQYF	TGTGCCAGCAGCTTAGTTGACTACTCCTACGAGCAGTACTTC
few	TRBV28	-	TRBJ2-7	CASRVSTGTPDYEQYF	TGTGCCAGCCGAGTCTCTACCGGGACTCCGGACTACGAGCAGTACTTC
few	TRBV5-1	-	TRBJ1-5	CASSPQGLGNQHF	TGCGCCAGCAGCCCCCAGGGACTCGGGAACCAGCATTTT
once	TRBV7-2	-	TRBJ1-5	CASSSTPEIQPQHF	TGTGCCAGCAGCTCCACCCCGGAGATCCAGCCCCAGCATTTT
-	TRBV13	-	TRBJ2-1	CASSLVLWGGERDEQFF	TGTGCCAGCAGCTTAGTCCTGTGGGGGGGCGAAAGGGATGAGCAGTTCTTC
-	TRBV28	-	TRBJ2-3	CASSLGLATDTQYF	TGTGCCAGCAGTTTGGGTCTAGCGACCGATACGCAGTATTTT
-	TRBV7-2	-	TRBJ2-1	CASSSDRGGNEQFF	TGTGCCAGCAGCTCGGACCGAGGAGGCAATGAGCAGTTCTTC
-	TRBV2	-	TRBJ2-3	CASKTDTDTQYF	TGTGCCAGCAAGACAGACACAGATACGCAGTATTTT
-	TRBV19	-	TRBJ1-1	CASSMNLRNTEAFF	TGTGCCAGTAGTATGAATCTCAGGAACACTGAAGCTTTCTTT
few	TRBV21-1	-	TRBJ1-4	CASETGTVNEKLFF	TGTGCCAGCGAAACCGGGACAGTCAATGAAAAACTGTTTTTT
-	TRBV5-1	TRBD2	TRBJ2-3	CASSHLSGGPTDTQYF	TGCGCCAGCAGCCACCTTTCGGGAGGGCCGACAGATACGCAGTATTTT
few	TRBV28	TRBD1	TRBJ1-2	CASRPSGQGGGYTF	TGTGCCAGCAGGCCATCGGGACAGGGTGGTGGCTACACCTTC
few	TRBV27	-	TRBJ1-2	CATSSGASLGNYGYTF	TGTGCCACTTCCTCGGGTGCGAGCCTTGGCAACTATGGCTACACCTTC
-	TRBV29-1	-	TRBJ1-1	CSVGARTEAFF	TGCAGCGTTGGTGCCAGGACTGAAGCTTTCTTT
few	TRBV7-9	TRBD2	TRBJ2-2	CASSPPGLAVNTGELFF	TGTGCCAGCAGCCCACCGGGACTAGCCGTGAACACCGGGGAGCTGTTTTTT
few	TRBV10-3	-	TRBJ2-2	CAISESLAGTGELFF	TGTGCCATCAGTGAGTCCCTAGCAGGCACCGGGGAGCTGTTTTTT
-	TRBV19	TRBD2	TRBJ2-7	CASSAGGAGEQYF	TGTGCCAGTAGCGCCGGGGGGGCAGGCGAGCAGTACTTC
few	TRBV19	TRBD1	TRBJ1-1	CASGTGTGVTEAFF	TGTGCCAGCGGGACAGGGACGGGAGTCACTGAAGCTTTCTTT